This TCR beta chain came from a study of vaccination and CD4 T cells after COVID-19. Study-level background: The stimulus for the cells was overlapping spike peptides derived from SARS-CoV-2, HCoV-NL63, HCoV-OC43 and HCoV-229E.

The treatment: approximately 11-day PBMC culture with coronavirus spike peptide pools or control peptides (ViraFEST assay). Peptide pool stimulation in ViraFEST expanded antigen-specific T cells, whose TCRs were then sequenced. There are 16 residues in the CDR3. V dropped 4 bases and J dropped 4 bases, with 20 bases sitting between them. The germline V gene has CDR1 SEHNR and CDR2 FQNEAQ (reference sequence). In regard to this clonotype: Its antigen is unidentified.

With the Oncomine TCR Beta short-read assay, DNA from cultured CD4+ T cells was sequenced. TCRdb re-analysed the PCR reads in MiXCR, keeping a single row per CDR3 protein. This repertoire shows 20,000 or so distinct CDR3 sequences, roughly 70% found once; its top ten account for 6% to 8.5%. This rearrangement joins TRBV7-9 to TRBJ2-7; possibly TRBD2 for D (6 bases). Sequenced sample: CD4+ T cells from blood, cultured in vitro. This sequence was found in a human donor who had recovered from COVID-19. The CDR3 loop is CASSYLDSGGPYEQYF. The CDR3 DNA is TGTGCCAGCAGCTACCTCGATAGCGGCGGTCCATACGAGCAGTACTTC.